These 5 T cell receptor beta chains came from one sample sequenced in a study of blood T cells in healthy people across ages (dated by TCRdb to about 2015). The library was generated by 5' RACE. The listed sequencing device is Illumina HiSeq 2500. The second PCR ran for about 6 to 12 cycles and used a J-beta primer mix along with a sample-barcoded 5' primer. The public reads were reprocessed in TCRdb via fastp at Q25 and MiXCR, keeping in-frame beta chains. Entries that share a CDR3 protein sequence are merged under the most common genes and DNA. The sample table shows roughly 560,000 distinct CDR3 sequences, and 24% are seen once. Of the sample, roughly 9% falls within the top ten clones. These sequences were also reported in another study, on T cells of mothers and their children.

The sample taken for sequencing was blood. These receptors were taken from a boy younger than 18 in good health.

The genes are TRBV5-1 and TRBJ1-1; no firm D call. CDR1 and CDR2 from the germline V gene are SGHRS and YFSETQ. This CDR3 comprises 14 residues. V lost 0 bases and J lost 8, with 14 bases in between. CDR3: CASSLGRGVPEAFF. The CDR3 DNA reads as TGCGCCAGCAGCTTGGGACGCGGGGTTCCCGAAGCTTTCTTT.

This clonotype was observed a single time. The chain employs TRBV20-1 and TRBJ2-1; TRBD2 might be the D (5 bases). Deletions cut 3 bases from V and 3 bases from J, with 15 bases between. This CDR3 spans 15 amino acids. Germline values: CDR1 DFQATT, CDR2 SNEGSKA (reference sequence). The CDR3 region is CSASKRYDLYNEQFF. The CDR3 nucleotides read TGCAGTGCTAGTAAGCGGTACGACCTCTACAATGAGCAGTTCTTC.

The chain uses TRBV7-9 and TRBJ2-5, with D perhaps matching TRBD1 or TRBD2 (6 bases each). From germline, CDR1 is SEHNR and CDR2 FQNEAQ (reference sequence). The V and J ends lost 4 bases and 3 bases respectively, with 9 bases between them. The length of the CDR3 is 13 residues. This chain's CDR3 is CASSSGAEETQYF. The CDR3 DNA follows: TGTGCCAGCAGCTCGGGGGCGGAAGAGACCCAGTACTTC.

This chain connects TRBV5-1 to TRBJ2-7, with a weak D call TRBD1 (7 bases). V was pared by 3 bases and J by 3 bases, with 16 bases between. Germline V gives CDR1 SGHRS, CDR2 YFSETQ. The CDR3 runs to 15 residues. The CDR3 here is CASSSRGDRYYEQYF. The DNA of the CDR3 is TGCGCCAGCAGCTCCCGCGGGGACAGATACTACGAGCAGTACTTC. The full variable domain, its missing parts supplied by reference TRBV5-1 and TRBJ2-7, is KAGVTQTPRYLIKTRGQQVTLSCSPISGHRSVSWYQQTPGQGLQFLFEYFSETQRNKGNFPGRFSGRQFSNSRSEMNVSTLELGDSALYLCASSSRGDRYYEQYFGPGTRLTVT.

This clonotype was detected only a few times. The chain links TRBV7-2 to TRBJ2-1; D is ambiguous. V was clipped by 1 base and J by 8 bases, with 12 bases between them. CDR3 length: 14 residues. Germline loops: CDR1 SGHTA, CDR2 FQGNSA. In nucleotides, the CDR3 is TGTGCCAGCAGCTTAGTAGCTGGGGTGGATGAGCAGTTCTTC. It codes for CASSLVAGVDEQFF.